Each of the 27 T cell receptor beta chains below was sequenced from the same sample in a study of shared clonotypes between healthy human individuals (dated by TCRdb to 2020 to 2022). Library generation was performed with the immunoSEQ multiplex PCR assay. TCRdb provides this immuneACCESS table in a form limited to in-frame rearrangements. Some clones are lacking; in checked studies, under half of them reflect an unresolved V gene, and why the rest are absent is not known. The sample includes 1.5 million to 1.9 million clones, with nearly 99% observed a single time. In total, the top ten clones hold about 0.42% of the sample. The sample comprised naive CD4+ T cells sorted from blood. The cell subset or site label on this specimen signifies: CD45RA+ positively selected. These TCRs come from a man under 40 in good health.

The rearrangement links TRBV15 to TRBJ1-1; D gene uncertain. The CDR3 covers 19 residues. Germline values: CDR1 LNHNV, CDR2 YYDKDF (reference sequence). Trimming took off 1 base at V and 0 bases at J, with 21 bases between the two ends. The CDR3 spells CATSRGLWPGLDMNTEAFF. In nucleotides, the CDR3 is TGTGCCACCAGCAGAGGCCTCTGGCCGGGCCTAGACATGAACACTGAAGCTTTCTTT.

Only one count was recorded for this clone. The CDR3 protein is CASSEARLDRVVTETQYF. The CDR3 nucleotides are TGTGCCAGCAGTGAAGCGCGATTGGACAGGGTCGTTACAGAGACCCAGTACTTC. The V and J genes are TRBV2 and TRBJ2-5, with 8 nucleotides matching TRBD1. Germline trimming cut 0 bases from V and 4 bases from J; bases unmatched to any gene: 13. The CDR3 is 18 amino acids. From germline, CDR1 is SNHLY and CDR2 FYNNEI.

J is TRBJ1-2 and V is TRBV19; no clear D. V gave up 0 bases and J gave up 2 bases, with 10 bases separating them. CDR3 size: 15 residues. Germline CDR1 reads LNHDA; CDR2 reads SQIVND (reference sequence). The CDR3 region is CASSIDSGQNYGYTF. Written as DNA, the CDR3 is TGTGCCAGTAGTATAGATTCCGGGCAGAACTATGGCTACACCTTC.

On this clone itself: The sample contains more than one DNA sequence encoding this CDR3. The rearrangement uses TRBV15 and TRBJ1-1; D possibly corresponds to TRBD1 (6 bases). There are 15 residues in the CDR3. CDR1 LNHNV and CDR2 YYDKDF come from the germline V gene (reference sequence). V lost 1 base, J lost 0 bases, and 9 bases lay in between. CDR3 sequence (DNA): TGTGCCACCAGCAGAGGTGACAGGATGAACACTGAAGCTTTCTTT. Amino acid sequence: CATSRGDRMNTEAFF.

The chain couples TRBV18 to TRBJ1-1; perhaps TRBD1 as D (5 bases). CDR3 length: 15 residues. CDR1 is KGHSH and CDR2 is LQKENI in the germline V gene. Between the trimmed V and J ends, which lost 1 base and 5 bases, there was a span of 14 bases. CDR3 nucleotides: TGTGCCAGCTCACCACTCGATGGGGCTCTGACTGAAGCTTTCTTT. The encoded protein is CASSPLDGALTEAFF.

J is TRBJ2-7 and V is TRBV27; 13 bases are a match to TRBD2. The germline V gene encodes CDR1 MNHEY and CDR2 SMNVEV (reference sequence). This CDR3 has 17 residues. The V and J ends lost 5 bases and 3 bases, in that order; junction bases with no gene match: 10. Written as DNA, the CDR3 is TGTGCCAGCAGTAAACTAGCGGGAGGGCCTATCAACTACGAGCAGTACTTC. It encodes CASSKLAGGPINYEQYF.

The table lists this clone with a few counts. The chain carries TRBV5-1 and TRBJ1-3; D gene uncertain. Trimming left V 3 bases short and J 6 bases short, with 1 base between. Per germline, CDR1 SGHRS and CDR2 YFSETQ. The CDR3 contains 10 residues. DNA for the CDR3: TGCGCCAGCAGCTCAAACACCATATATTTT. This sequence encodes CASSSNTIYF. Together with reference TRBV5-1 and TRBJ1-3, the CDR3 gives the full variable domain: KAGVTQTPRYLIKTRGQQVTLSCSPISGHRSVSWYQQTPGQGLQFLFEYFSETQRNKGNFPGRFSGRQFSNSRSEMNVSTLELGDSALYLCASSSNTIYFGEGSWLTVV.

This rearrangement joins TRBV9 to TRBJ2-3; tentative D call: TRBD1 (6 bases). Germline CDR1 and CDR2: SGDLS and YYNGEE. V gave up 5 bases and J gave up 5 bases, with 18 bases separating them. The CDR3 consists of 15 residues. The CDR3 DNA is TGTGCCAGCAGGCCACCAGGGGCTCGTGGAGATACGCAGTATTTT. Its translation: CASRPPGARGDTQYF.

The chain recombines TRBV11-3 with TRBJ2-2; no clear D gene. The V gene's germline CDR1 is SGHNT and CDR2 YENEEA. The CDR3 runs to 17 residues. V shed 4 bases and J shed 0 bases, with 15 bases lying between them. The DNA for the CDR3 is TGTGCCAGCAGCTCCCCTGGGCAGGCCACGAACACCGGGGAGCTGTTTTTT. Protein product: CASSSPGQATNTGELFF.

The chain is built from TRBV7-9 and TRBJ1-2, with D uncertain. Trimming stripped 3 bases from V and 6 bases from J, with 8 bases between. The CDR3 has 12 residues. Germline CDR1 reads SEHNR; CDR2 reads FQNEAQ (reference sequence). The CDR3 bases are TGTGCCAGCAGCTTTCGAGACCATGGCTACACCTTC. Encoded protein: CASSFRDHGYTF.

J is TRBJ2-6 and V is TRBV27, with D hard to call. V gave up 5 bases and J gave up 6 bases, with 8 bases separating them. CDR1 is MNHEY and CDR2 is SMNVEV in the germline V gene (reference sequence). The CDR3 has 13 amino acids. The chain's CDR3 is CASSLTLANVLTF. In DNA form, the CDR3 reads TGTGCCAGCAGTCTCACCCTGGCCAACGTCCTGACTTTC.

This chain links TRBV9 with TRBJ2-3; D may correspond to TRBD1 or TRBD2 (6 bases each). Germline loops: CDR1 SGDLS, CDR2 YYNGEE. The V and J ends lost 0 bases and 4 bases respectively, with 15 bases between them. The CDR3 runs 16 residues. The CDR3 region has the DNA TGTGCCAGCAGCGTAGAAATAGCGGAGGGGGCAGATACGCAGTATTTT. This codes for CASSVEIAEGADTQYF.

The chain carries TRBV7-2 and TRBJ2-1, with TRBD1 matching over 7 bases. J lost 7 bases, V lost 6 bases, and 15 bases had no gene match. This CDR3 has 16 amino acids. From germline, CDR1 is SGHTA and CDR2 FQGNSA. In DNA, the CDR3 is TGTGCCAGCAGTCTCGGCCCCGGGACAGTTGAAAATGAGCAGTTCTTC. Translated, it gives CASSLGPGTVENEQFF.

This clone was recorded once. This chain connects TRBV6-5 to TRBJ2-7; D is unresolved. V lost 2 bases to trimming and J lost 0 bases, with 11 bases between them. The CDR3 runs to 15 residues. CDR1 and CDR2 (germline): MNHEY, SVGAGI. The CDR3, as DNA: TGTGCCAGCAGTTACAATCCGACTCCCTCCTACGAGCAGTACTTC. Translated, it gives CASSYNPTPSYEQYF.

The rearrangement links TRBV5-4 to TRBJ2-3; 15 nucleotides line up with TRBD2. In germline, CDR1 is SGHNT, CDR2 YYREEE (reference sequence). With V trimmed by 4 bases and J by 2 bases, 5 bases remained unmatched. The CDR3 is 17 residues long. The DNA of the CDR3 is TGTGCCAGCAGCCAGGGGACTAGCGGGAGGAACACAGATACGCAGTATTTT. Translation: CASSQGTSGRNTDTQYF.

The count of this clone is one. This chain connects TRBV28 to TRBJ1-5; perhaps TRBD1 as D (6 bases). This CDR3 is 15 amino acids long. Per the germline V gene, CDR1 is MDHEN and CDR2 is SYDVKM. V was shortened by 6 bases and J by 6 bases, with 18 bases between the two germline ends. CDR3: CASSWGGTGGQPQHF. For the CDR3, the DNA is TGTGCCAGCAGCTGGGGGGGCACTGGGGGTCAGCCCCAGCATTTT.

This rearrangement joins TRBV27 to TRBJ1-3; maybe TRBD1 (6 bases). Trimming removed 5 bases from V and 0 bases from J, with 17 bases in between. Germline V gene data show CDR1 as MNHEY and CDR2 as SMNVEV (reference sequence). CDR3 size: 17 residues. The DNA of the CDR3 is TGTGCCAGCAGTCCACTAAAGACAGGCCCCTCTGGAAACACCATATATTTT. Protein product: CASSPLKTGPSGNTIYF.

The chain uses TRBV7-2 and TRBJ2-4; 9 nucleotides match TRBD2. Germline V gene data show CDR1 as SGHTA and CDR2 as FQGNSA. After removal of 1 base from V and 4 bases from J, the junction contained 5 bases not matched to a gene. This CDR3 is built from 16 residues. For the CDR3, the DNA is TGTGCCAGCAGCTTAGTTGCGGGAGGGGTAAAAAACATTCAGTACTTC. Translation: CASSLVAGGVKNIQYF.

This chain connects TRBV15 to TRBJ2-1; 9 nucleotides agree with TRBD2. After removal of 1 base from V and 5 bases from J, the junction contained 12 bases not matched to a gene. Germline V lookup: CDR1 LNHNV, CDR2 YYDKDF (reference sequence). CDR3 length: 18 residues. CDR3 loop: CATSRALAAGGGDNEQFF. DNA of the CDR3: TGTGCCACCAGCAGAGCCCTGGCGGCGGGAGGGGGTGACAATGAGCAGTTCTTC.

CDR3 sequence: CASSLAEAGLAGGDTQYF. CDR3 sequence (DNA): TGTGCCAGCAGCTTAGCGGAAGCTGGGCTAGCGGGAGGGGATACGCAGTATTTT. The V gene is TRBV7-4, the J gene TRBJ2-3; 12 bases agree with TRBD2. Germline-derived CDR1 and CDR2 are SGHVT and SQSDAQ. The junction had 10 bases not matched to a gene; V was cut back by 0 bases and J by 6 bases. The CDR3 consists of 18 residues.

The genes are TRBV18 and TRBJ2-3; 7 nucleotides align to TRBD2. The J segment lost 3 bases and the V segment lost 3 bases, leaving 12 bases of the junction unmatched. The CDR3 is made up of 17 amino acids. Germline CDR1 is KGHSH and CDR2 is LQKENI. CDR3 sequence (DNA): TGTGCCAGCTCACCCCCGGGACCGCGGGGGAATACAGATACGCAGTATTTT. Translating gives CASSPPGPRGNTDTQYF.

The V gene is TRBV6-5, the J gene TRBJ2-7; D unclear. This CDR3 has 14 amino acids. Trimming removed 5 bases from V and 5 bases from J, with 16 bases in between. The V gene's germline CDR1 is MNHEY and CDR2 SVGAGI. The CDR3, as DNA: TGTGCCAGCAGTAAACTACTGAAAGGACACGAGCAGTACTTC. This codes for CASSKLLKGHEQYF.

This clone was counted a single time. The rearrangement uses TRBV5-1 and TRBJ2-3, with 8 bases aligning to TRBD2. With V trimmed by 4 bases and J by 1 base, 8 bases remained unmatched. Germline V gives CDR1 SGHRS, CDR2 YFSETQ. The CDR3 length is 16 residues. The CDR3 bases are TGCGCCAGCAGCGGTCCAGCGGGAGTCCGCACAGATACGCAGTATTTT. It yields the protein CASSGPAGVRTDTQYF.

The chain uses TRBV19 and TRBJ2-5; 9 bases agree with TRBD1. The CDR3 extends over 15 amino acids. V dropped 7 bases and J dropped 4; count of bases not matched to a gene: 10. Germline V gene lookup returns CDR1 LNHDA and CDR2 SQIVND (reference sequence). The CDR3: CASTASGQGVETQYF. CDR3 coding DNA: TGTGCCAGTACCGCTTCGGGACAGGGTGTAGAGACCCAGTACTTC.

The chain uses TRBV20-1 and TRBJ2-3; the D is unclear. The CDR3 consists of 11 residues. The germline V gene has CDR1 DFQATT and CDR2 SNEGSKA (reference sequence). With 5 bases removed from V and 4 bases from J, the gap between germline ends came to 7 bases. The CDR3 spells CSAGVPDTQYF. The CDR3, as DNA: TGCAGTGCTGGGGTCCCAGATACGCAGTATTTT.

The rearrangement links TRBV28 to TRBJ2-7; D might be TRBD1 (5 bases). Germline V gene sequence: CDR1 MDHEN, CDR2 SYDVKM. V was clipped by 7 bases and J by 2 bases, with 15 bases between them. The CDR3 totals 14 residues. In DNA form, the CDR3 reads TGTGCCAGCACGTCTCCAGGGCTTACCTACGAGCAGTACTTC. The encoded protein is CASTSPGLTYEQYF.

The genes are TRBV4-2 and TRBJ2-3, with D uncertain. This CDR3 region has 16 residues. Germline V gene data show CDR1 as LGHNA and CDR2 as YNFKEQ. V gave up 0 bases and J gave up 0 bases, with 10 bases separating them. The CDR3 reads CASSQEVGYSTDTQYF. The CDR3 DNA sequence: TGTGCCAGCAGCCAAGAAGTGGGATATAGCACAGATACGCAGTATTTT.